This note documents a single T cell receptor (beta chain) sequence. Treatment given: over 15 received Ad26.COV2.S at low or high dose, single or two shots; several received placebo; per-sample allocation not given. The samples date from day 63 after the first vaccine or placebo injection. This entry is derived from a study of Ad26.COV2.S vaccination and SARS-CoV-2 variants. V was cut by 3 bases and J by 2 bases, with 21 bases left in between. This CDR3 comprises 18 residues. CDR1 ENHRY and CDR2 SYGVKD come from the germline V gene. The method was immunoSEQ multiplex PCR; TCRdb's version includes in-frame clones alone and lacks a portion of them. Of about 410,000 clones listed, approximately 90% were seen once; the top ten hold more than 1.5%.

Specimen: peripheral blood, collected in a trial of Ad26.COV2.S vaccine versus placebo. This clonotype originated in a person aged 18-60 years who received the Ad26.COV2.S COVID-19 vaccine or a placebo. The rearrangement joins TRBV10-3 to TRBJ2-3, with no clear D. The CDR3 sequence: CAISESGQPDPFTDTQYF. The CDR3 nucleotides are TGTGCCATCAGTGAATCGGGCCAGCCGGACCCCTTCACAGATACGCAGTATTTT.